Below are 20 T cell receptor beta chains sequenced from a single sample in a study of CD8+ T cells in alopecia areata. Treatment: oral pan-JAK inhibitor, 5-10 mg twice daily. RNA extraction was followed by reverse transcription into cDNA, which acted as the sequencing template. Method: immunoSEQ multiplex PCR; TCRdb's copy keeps in-frame clones and lacks some. In the table there are approximately 200,000 clones, 58% of which are singletons. This specimen was CD4+ T cells sorted from blood, taken at week 24, from a patient treated with tofacitinib. Source of these receptors: a human donor with alopecia areata.

The CDR3 sequence is CAISLQGTDTQYF. The CDR3 nucleotides are TGTGCCATCAGCTTACAGGGCACAGATACGCAGTATTTT. V usage is TRBV10-3 and J usage is TRBJ2-3; D is possibly TRBD1 (5 bases). Trimming stripped 6 bases from V and 1 base from J, with 8 bases between. The CDR3 length is 13 residues. Germline V gives CDR1 ENHRY, CDR2 SYGVKD.

This clone was observed once. The V and J genes are TRBV27 and TRBJ2-3; D is perhaps TRBD2 (5 bases). Deletions cut 6 bases from V and 9 bases from J, with 13 bases between. Germline values: CDR1 MNHEY, CDR2 SMNVEV (reference sequence). The CDR3 contains 12 residues. The CDR3 loop is CASSTGGSTQYF. CDR3 DNA: TGTGCCAGCAGCACTGGAGGATCAACGCAGTATTTT.

This clone has only a few counts. Within the sample, other DNA sequences also encode this same CDR3. The J gene is TRBJ2-2, the V gene TRBV18; no reliable D call. Per the germline V gene, CDR1 is KGHSH and CDR2 is LQKENI. The V and J ends lost 0 bases and 3 bases respectively, with 5 bases between them. This CDR3 has 14 amino acids. CDR3: CASSPPADTGELFF. The CDR3 DNA is TGTGCCAGCTCACCACCGGCGGACACCGGGGAGCTGTTTTTT.

The chain is built from TRBV19 and TRBJ1-5; D is unresolved. Germline values: CDR1 LNHDA, CDR2 SQIVND (reference sequence). The CDR3 has 13 residues. With 4 bases removed from V and 2 bases from J, the gap between germline ends came to 6 bases. CDR3 bases: TGTGCCAGTAGTAGTGAGGGCAATCAGCCCCAGCATTTT. Translated: CASSSEGNQPQHF.

This clone has only a few counts. The V and J genes are TRBV30 and TRBJ2-5; possibly TRBD1 for D (6 bases). The CDR3 covers 13 residues. Looked up from germline, CDR1 is GTSNPN and CDR2 is SVGIG (reference sequence). The V gene lost 7 bases and the J gene lost 0 bases, with 12 bases spanning the gap. The CDR3 DNA reads TGTGCCTCGGGAAGGACAGACCAAGAGACCCAGTACTTC. Protein product: CASGRTDQETQYF.

This sequence joins TRBV6-6 and TRBJ1-2, with 7 bases lining up with TRBD1. The CDR3 consists of 15 residues. In germline, CDR1 is MNHNY, CDR2 SVGAGI (reference sequence). V gave up 0 bases and J gave up 2 bases; unmatched junction bases: 3. The CDR3 DNA is TGTGCCAGCAGTTACTCGCAGGGGGGAAACTATGGCTACACCTTC. Protein sequence: CASSYSQGGNYGYTF.

This chain connects TRBV4-3 to TRBJ2-3; D is perhaps TRBD2 (5 bases). Germline V lookup: CDR1 LGHNA, CDR2 YSLEER. The CDR3 spans 15 residues. Trimming stripped 2 bases from V and 2 bases from J, with 11 bases between. The CDR3 protein is CASSQTGIYTDTQYF. The CDR3 DNA sequence: TGCGCCAGCAGCCAAACCGGGATATACACAGATACGCAGTATTTT.

The chain uses TRBV2 and TRBJ1-2; D not resolved. The CDR3 is 14 residues long. V lost 5 bases to trimming and J lost 9 bases, with 19 bases between them. In germline, CDR1 is SNHLY, CDR2 FYNNEI. CDR3 in amino acids: CASSRQPGLTSYTF. The CDR3 nucleotides are TGTGCCAGCAGTCGCCAACCGGGCCTGACTAGCTACACCTTC.

The chain couples TRBV5-6 to TRBJ2-2; D is unclear. This CDR3 has 13 residues. Germline V gives CDR1 SGHDT, CDR2 YYEEEE. V was cut by 3 bases and J by 5 bases, with 8 bases left in between. CDR3 coding DNA: TGTGCCAGCAGCTCCTACGTTACCGGGGAGCTGTTTTTT. Translation gives CASSSYVTGELFF. The full variable domain, its missing parts supplied by reference TRBV5-6 and TRBJ2-2, is DAGVTQSPTHLIKTRGQQVTLRCSPKSGHDTVSWYQQALGQGPQFIFQYYEEEERQRGNFPDRFSGHQFPNYSSELNVNALLLGDSALYLCASSSYVTGELFFGEGSRLTVL.

V gene TRBV6-1 combines with J gene TRBJ1-2; D unresolved. Germline values: CDR1 MNHNS, CDR2 SASEGT. Trimming pared 1 base from V and 7 bases from J, leaving 16 bases between. This CDR3 is built from 15 residues. CDR3: CASSEDSGPGRGYTF. In nucleotides, the CDR3 is TGTGCCAGCAGTGAAGACAGCGGGCCCGGACGTGGCTACACCTTC.

This rearrangement joins TRBV7-2 to TRBJ1-1; the D is unclear. The V and J ends lost 4 bases and 0 bases respectively, with 6 bases between them. Germline V gene lookup returns CDR1 SGHTA and CDR2 FQGNSA. The CDR3 extends over 13 amino acids. The CDR3 region is CASSSSMNTEAFF. For the CDR3, the DNA is TGTGCCAGCAGCTCCTCGATGAACACTGAAGCTTTCTTT.

A few counts support this clone. The gene calls are TRBV25-1 and TRBJ2-1, with 7 bases fitting TRBD2. Germline V gene sequence: CDR1 MGHDK, CDR2 SYGVNS. The CDR3 runs 13 residues. J lost 12 bases, V lost 7 bases, and 12 bases had no gene match. The CDR3: CASTPSGIKRQFF. In nucleotides, the CDR3 is TGTGCCAGCACCCCCAGCGGGATCAAGCGGCAGTTCTTC.

V usage is TRBV9 and J usage is TRBJ2-3; 11 positions agree with TRBD2. The V and J ends lost 2 bases and 5 bases, in that order; junction bases with no gene match: 4. CDR3 length equals 15 residues. Germline loops: CDR1 SGDLS, CDR2 YYNGEE. CDR3 nucleotides: TGTGCCAGCAGCGTTTTAGCGGGGGGGCAAGATACGCAGTATTTT. Translated: CASSVLAGGQDTQYF.

CDR3 in DNA: TGCAGCGTTGAAGTTACCGAGAAACTAGCGGGAATAACAGATACGCAGTATTTT. Translation: CSVEVTEKLAGITDTQYF. This chain uses TRBV29-1 with TRBJ2-3; 10 nucleotides align to TRBD2. V was clipped by 1 base and J by 3 bases; unmatched bases: 13. The CDR3 runs to 18 residues. Germline V lookup: CDR1 SQVTM, CDR2 ANQGSEA.

The chain combines TRBV11-2 with TRBJ1-2; D might be TRBD1 (5 bases). V dropped 4 bases and J dropped 4 bases, with 13 bases sitting between them. The CDR3 is 14 residues long. The germline V gene encodes CDR1 SGHAT and CDR2 FQNNGV. This CDR3 reads CASSSRDRLYGYTF. Here the CDR3 DNA reads TGTGCCAGCAGCTCCCGTGACAGACTCTATGGCTACACCTTC. Complete variable domain (other parts from reference TRBV11-2 and TRBJ1-2): EAGVAQSPRYKIIEKRQSVAFWCNPISGHATLYWYQQILGQGPKLLIQFQNNGVVDDSQLPKDRFSAERLKGVDSTLKIQPAKLEDSAVYLCASSSRDRLYGYTFGSGTRLTVV.

CDR3 protein: CASSLGGTRIYGYTF. CDR3 DNA sequence: TGTGCCAGCAGCCTCGGGGGGACCCGGATATATGGCTACACCTTC. The chain uses TRBV7-2 and TRBJ1-2; tentative D call: TRBD1 (5 bases). V was clipped by 5 bases and J by 5 bases, with 18 bases between them. CDR3 size: 15 residues. The V gene's germline CDR1 is SGHTA and CDR2 FQGNSA.

The table lists this clone with a few counts. The V and J genes are TRBV29-1 and TRBJ2-6; 9 bases agree with TRBD1. The V segment lost 7 bases and the J segment 6 bases; nucleotides outside the gene matches: 16. CDR1 SQVTM and CDR2 ANQGSEA come from the germline V gene. The CDR3 loop spans 17 amino acids. CDR3 in DNA: TGCAGCGCCGTTATCGGGACAGGGTACTTGGAGGCCAACGTCCTGACTTTC. Translating gives CSAVIGTGYLEANVLTF.

This chain joins TRBV29-1 and TRBJ1-1; D remains unclear. Germline values: CDR1 SQVTM, CDR2 ANQGSEA. V shed 4 bases and J shed 4 bases, with 13 bases lying between them. This CDR3 region has 13 residues. CDR3 sequence reads: CSVAFGRGTEAFF. CDR3 nucleotide sequence: TGCAGCGTTGCTTTCGGACGGGGCACTGAAGCTTTCTTT.

The chain joins TRBV5-4 to TRBJ2-5, with D perhaps matching TRBD1 (5 bases). The CDR3 runs 14 residues. From germline, CDR1 is SGHNT and CDR2 YYREEE (reference sequence). Trimming stripped 2 bases from V and 4 bases from J, with 12 bases between. The CDR3 here is CASSFKGVGETQYF. In DNA, the CDR3 is TGTGCCAGCAGCTTCAAAGGGGTAGGAGAGACCCAGTACTTC. Full variable domain (outside the CDR3, taken from reference TRBV5-4 and TRBJ2-5): ETGVTQSPTHLIKTRGQQVTLRCSSQSGHNTVSWYQQALGQGPQFIFQYYREEENGRGNFPPRFSGLQFPNYSSELNVNALELDDSALYLCASSFKGVGETQYFGPGTRLLVL.

This clone was seen a handful of times. The chain joins TRBV7-2 to TRBJ2-2, with D uncertain. V gave up 1 base and J gave up 6 bases, with 6 bases separating them. This CDR3 has 13 amino acids. CDR1 SGHTA and CDR2 FQGNSA come from the germline V gene. CDR3 nucleotide sequence: TGTGCCAGCAGCTTAGGCGCCCCCGGGGAGCTGTTTTTT. This codes for CASSLGAPGELFF.